This T cell receptor beta chain derives from a study of blood T cell repertoires in COVID-19. Original methodology: Counts of nucleated cells, estimated from reference gene primer amplification, were obtained. Using immunoSEQ multiplex PCR, the repertoire was profiled, and TCRdb retains in-frame clones only, with some absent. V and J calls and clone size are given by that table; D and trimming were obtained from the DNA. The sample holds some 200,000 clones, roughly 94% seen once. The V end was cut by 5 bases, the J end by 2 bases, with 3 bases between. This CDR3 spans 11 amino acids. CDR1 MNHNS and CDR2 SASEGT come from the germline V gene.

Sequenced: peripheral blood. The TCR comes from a young man with COVID-19, enrolled during active disease. The chain uses TRBV6-1 and TRBJ2-5; D uncertain. As DNA, the CDR3 is TGTGCCAGCAGTCAGCAAGAGACCCAGTACTTC. Amino acids: CASSQQETQYF.